This TCR beta chain was identified during a study of blood T cell repertoires in COVID-19. Turning to the study itself: Acute and convalescent COVID-19 specimens originated in the United States, Italy and Spain. T cells, B-cell-depleted T cells, or PBMCs provided the cDNA or gDNA that served as material.

Source study methods: Cell counts per sample came from amplifying reference gene primers. TCRdb's table, derived via immunoSEQ multiplex PCR, lists solely in-frame clones and lacks some. The V and J calls and clone size are taken from that table; D and trimming were inferred from the DNA. This sample has 150,000 to 200,000 clones, with over 70% found just once. V shed 7 bases and J 3 bases; nucleotides not matched to a gene: 5. Germline V gives CDR1 ENHRY, CDR2 SYGVKD. The CDR3 is made up of 14 amino acids. V usage is TRBV10-3 and J usage is TRBJ2-7, with 11 bases matching TRBD1. The sample consisted of peripheral blood. This clonotype originated in a man between 60 and 75 years old with active or convalescent COVID-19. CDR3 nucleotides: TGTGCCATCAAACCCGGGACAGGGGGCTACGAGCAGTACTTC. This translates into CAIKPGTGGYEQYF.